This paragraph covers one T cell receptor (beta chain) sequence. Its antigen is unidentified. The germline and genes are mouse ones. The read ends 1 residue early relative to the CDR3; the germline J gene fills the gap. This sample stems from a study of tissue T cells after allogeneic stem cell transplantation. Time point in this sample: mouse harvest day 7 after allogeneic transplant. Each mouse received 10^7 T-cell-depleted marrow cells plus 10^6 splenic CD5+ T cells by tail vein. Trimming removed 3 bases from V and 1 base from J, with 8 bases in between. This CDR3 has 13 amino acids. Germline V gene sequence: CDR1 GFQATS, CDR2 STVNSAI. Study-wide results and caveats: Tissue-detected TCR repertoire was only partly captured by blood and spleen T cells.

Generated by immunoSEQ multiplex PCR, the TCRdb table keeps only in-frame clones and is missing some. Of thousands of clones in the sample, 40% to 55% were seen once. The receptor comes from a female BALB/c mouse given C57BL/6 T cells with graft-versus-host disease after an allogeneic hematopoietic cell transplant. The rearrangement uses TRBV20 and TRBJ2-4; D is undetermined. Material for sequencing was gut tissue. The CDR3 DNA, read in part, is TGTGGTGCTAGAGGGATGGGTCAAAACACCTTGTAC. Its translation: CGARGMGQNTLY. The full CDR3 is CGARGMGQNTLYF.